Each of the 16 T cell receptor beta chains below was sequenced from the same sample in a study of cytomegalovirus exposure and HLA in healthy donors. The PCR contained 60 Vbeta and 13 Jbeta primers. Sequenced by immunoSEQ multiplex PCR; TCRdb stores in-frame clones only, minus some. Among tens of thousands of clones listed, around 73% were seen once. Sequences were obtained from PBMCs. The receptors were sampled from a man in his fifties in good health and CMV-seronegative.

The chain is built from TRBV18 and TRBJ1-2; no reliable D call. The CDR3 runs 14 residues. Germline-derived CDR1 and CDR2 are KGHSH and LQKENI. V was trimmed by 6 bases and J by 0 bases, leaving 11 bases between them. The DNA for the CDR3 is TGTGCCAGCTCTCCAAGGGAGGCTAACTATGGCTACACCTTC. It specifies CASSPREANYGYTF.

The chain joins TRBV6-1 to TRBJ2-7; weak D call: TRBD1 (5 bases). The CDR3 is 14 residues long. Trimming removed 6 bases from V and 4 bases from J, with 16 bases in between. Germline assignment: CDR1 MNHNS and CDR2 SASEGT. The DNA for the CDR3 is TGTGCCAGCAGCCGTGTCCAAGGGGATTACGAGCAGTACTTC. Its translation: CASSRVQGDYEQYF.

The J gene is TRBJ2-5, the V gene TRBV12-5, with D perhaps matching TRBD2 (7 bases). Trimming took 5 bases from V and 4 from J, leaving 14 bases between them. This CDR3 spans 14 amino acids. CDR1 and CDR2 from the germline V gene are LGHNT and FRNRAP. In DNA, the CDR3 is TGTGCTAGTGGTACCCCGGGGGGCCCAGAGACCCAGTACTTC. Amino acids: CASGTPGGPETQYF.

The chain recombines TRBV21-1 with TRBJ1-1; the table's D call of TRBD1 was not tested on the DNA. TRBV21-1 is described as a pseudogene. This CDR3 has 18 amino acids. The CDR3 nucleotides are TGTGCCAGCAGCACCCAACGTGGACAGGGCCCTTTGGACACTGAAGCTTTCTTT. The encoded protein is CASSTQRGQGPLDTEAFF.

The chain links TRBV9 to TRBJ2-5; TRBD2 agrees at 13 bases. From germline, CDR1 is SGDLS and CDR2 YYNGEE. V was clipped by 4 bases and J by 2 bases; unmatched bases: 2. CDR3 length equals 15 residues. DNA for the CDR3: TGTGCCAGCAGCCCACTAGCGGGGGGGCAAGAGACCCAGTACTTC. It yields the protein CASSPLAGGQETQYF.

This chain joins TRBV13 and TRBJ1-2; possible D gene TRBD1, 6 bases. V was clipped by 3 bases and J by 4 bases, with 12 bases between them. Germline CDR1 PRHDT, CDR2 FYEKMQ (reference sequence). This CDR3 contains 14 residues. The CDR3 region has the DNA TGTGCCAGCAGCTTTGGACAGAGGGCCTATGGCTACACCTTC. It translates to CASSFGQRAYGYTF.

The chain has TRBV6-1 and TRBJ2-6, with 8 bases aligning to TRBD1. The germline CDR1 and CDR2 sequences are MNHNS and SASEGT. The CDR3 is 17 amino acids. V dropped 3 bases and J dropped 0; count of bases not matched to a gene: 4. The CDR3 is CASSDQGAFSGANVLTF. DNA for the CDR3: TGTGCCAGCAGTGACCAGGGGGCCTTCTCTGGGGCCAACGTCCTGACTTTC.

The chain uses TRBV2 and TRBJ1-1; D is undetermined. The CDR3 runs 13 residues. The V end was cut by 11 bases, the J end by 1 base, with 14 bases between. The germline V gene encodes CDR1 SNHLY and CDR2 FYNNEI. CDR3 DNA: TGTGCCGGTCACAGAGAAAAGAACACTGAAGCTTTCTTT. It is translated as CAGHREKNTEAFF.

This clone appeared a few times. The chain employs TRBV6-1 and TRBJ1-1; a weak D match, TRBD1 (6 bases). Germline V gives CDR1 MNHNS, CDR2 SASEGT. The CDR3 length is 14 residues. Trimming left V 4 bases short and J 6 bases short, with 15 bases between. The CDR3, as DNA: TGTGCCAGCAGTGCGCTTTCTGGACAGCCTGAAGCTTTCTTT. Protein product: CASSALSGQPEAFF.

The V and J genes are TRBV5-1 and TRBJ2-3; 11 nucleotides line up with TRBD2. J was trimmed by 5 bases and V by 3 bases; bases with no gene match: 5. Germline V gene lookup returns CDR1 SGHRS and CDR2 YFSETQ. This CDR3 comprises 15 residues. CDR3 residues: CASSSTSGGRDTQYF. CDR3 in DNA: TGCGCCAGCAGCTCCACTAGCGGGGGAAGAGATACGCAGTATTTT. The full variable domain, with the rest looked up from reference TRBV5-1 and TRBJ2-3, is KAGVTQTPRYLIKTRGQQVTLSCSPISGHRSVSWYQQTPGQGLQFLFEYFSETQRNKGNFPGRFSGRQFSNSRSEMNVSTLELGDSALYLCASSSTSGGRDTQYFGPGTRLTVL.

In its sample, this clone was seen once. The rearrangement joins TRBV4-1 to TRBJ1-5; 7 bases line up with TRBD1. CDR1 and CDR2 (germline): MGHRA, YSYEKL. Trimming took 6 bases from V and 2 from J; bases not matched to a gene: 13. The length of the CDR3 is 17 residues. The chain's CDR3 is CASSRTSQGPGNQPQHF. CDR3 coding DNA: TGCGCCAGCAGTCGTACTTCACAGGGGCCCGGCAATCAGCCCCAGCATTTT.

The chain has TRBV15 and TRBJ2-6; D gene ambiguous. The CDR3 contains 16 residues. The V end was cut by 2 bases, the J end by 0 bases, with 8 bases between. Germline V gene lookup returns CDR1 LNHNV and CDR2 YYDKDF (reference sequence). The CDR3 DNA is TGTGCCACCAGCAGAACTCGAGGCTCTGGGGCCAACGTCCTGACTTTC. This encodes CATSRTRGSGANVLTF.

The chain recombines TRBV29-1 with TRBJ1-2; no reliable D call. The V gene lost 2 bases and the J gene lost 3 bases, with 19 bases spanning the gap. Germline CDR1 reads SQVTM; CDR2 reads ANQGSEA. The CDR3 covers 16 residues. This CDR3 is CSVETYGQAGYYGYTF. The CDR3 DNA reads TGCAGCGTTGAAACCTATGGGCAGGCAGGCTACTATGGCTACACCTTC.

The chain carries TRBV7-9 and TRBJ2-7; D possibly corresponds to TRBD1 (7 bases). CDR3 length equals 14 residues. V dropped 4 bases and J dropped 4 bases, with 14 bases sitting between them. Germline CDR1 reads SEHNR; CDR2 reads FQNEAQ (reference sequence). The CDR3 region has the DNA TGTGCCAGCAGCTCCCCGACAGGGAGGTACGAGCAGTACTTC. It specifies CASSSPTGRYEQYF.

The chain couples TRBV10-1 to TRBJ2-1; D is perhaps TRBD2 (6 bases). V gave up 0 bases and J gave up 10 bases, with 7 bases separating them. The CDR3 runs 12 residues. From germline, CDR1 is WNHNN and CDR2 SYGVQD (reference sequence). The DNA for the CDR3 is TGCGCCAGCAGTGAGTCGGGAGGCGAGCAGTTCTTC. This codes for CASSESGGEQFF.

Comments on this clone: A junction boundary mismatches the germline segment, possibly from a read error. The V call is TRBV7-9, the J call TRBJ2-1; 7 bases are a match to TRBD2. CDR1 SEHNR and CDR2 FQNEAQ come from the germline V gene (reference sequence). The CDR3 is 16 residues long. The CDR3 DNA reads TGTTCCAGCATCGGGAGGTCGGGACTGTCCAGAAGTGAGCAGTTCTTC. It yields the protein CSSIGRSGLSRSEQFF.